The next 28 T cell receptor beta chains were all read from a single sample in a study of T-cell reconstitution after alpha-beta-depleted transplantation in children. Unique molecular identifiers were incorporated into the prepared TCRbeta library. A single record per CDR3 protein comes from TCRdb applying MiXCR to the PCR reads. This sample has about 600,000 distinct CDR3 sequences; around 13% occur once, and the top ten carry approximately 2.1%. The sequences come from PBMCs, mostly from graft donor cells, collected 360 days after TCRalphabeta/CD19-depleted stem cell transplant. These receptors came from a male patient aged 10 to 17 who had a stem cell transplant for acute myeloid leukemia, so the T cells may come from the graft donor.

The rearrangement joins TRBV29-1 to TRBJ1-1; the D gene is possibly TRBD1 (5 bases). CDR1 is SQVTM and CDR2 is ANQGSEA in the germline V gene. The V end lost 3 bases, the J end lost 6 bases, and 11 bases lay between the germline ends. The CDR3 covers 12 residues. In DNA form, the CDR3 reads TGCAGCGTTGACAGGGCACTTGCTGAAGCTTTCTTT. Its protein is CSVDRALAEAFF.

The CDR3 region has the DNA TGTGCCAGCAGCTTAGTCCGAGGCGTGAACACTGAAGCTTTCTTT. It translates to CASSLVRGVNTEAFF. The V call is TRBV7-2, the J call TRBJ1-1, with no clear D. V was pared by 1 base and J by 0 bases, with 9 bases between. The germline V gene has CDR1 SGHTA and CDR2 FQGNSA. This CDR3 spans 15 amino acids. Filled out from reference TRBV7-2 and TRBJ1-1, the complete variable domain reads GAGVSQSPSNKVTEKGKDVELRCDPISGHTALYWYRQSLGQGLEFLIYFQGNSAPDKSGLPSDRFSAERTGGSVSTLTIQRTQQEDSAVYLCASSLVRGVNTEAFFGQGTRLTVV.

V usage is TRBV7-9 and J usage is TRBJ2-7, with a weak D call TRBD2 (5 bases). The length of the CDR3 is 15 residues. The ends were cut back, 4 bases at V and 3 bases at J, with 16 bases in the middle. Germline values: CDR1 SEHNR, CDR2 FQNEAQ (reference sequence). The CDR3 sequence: CASSSQTDEGYEQYF. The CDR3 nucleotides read TGTGCCAGCAGCTCCCAAACGGACGAGGGCTACGAGCAGTACTTC.

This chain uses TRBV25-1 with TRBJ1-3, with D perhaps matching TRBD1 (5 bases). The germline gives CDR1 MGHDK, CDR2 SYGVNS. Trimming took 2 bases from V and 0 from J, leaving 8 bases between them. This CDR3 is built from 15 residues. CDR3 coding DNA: TGTGCCAGCAGTGAACGTCAGGGCTCTGGAAACACCATATATTTT. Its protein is CASSERQGSGNTIYF.

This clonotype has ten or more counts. In nucleotides, the CDR3 is TGTGCCAGCAGTGAGGGGGGACAGGGTAGGAATCAGCAGTACTTC. This encodes CASSEGGQGRNQQYF. The rearrangement joins TRBV12-3 or TRBV12-4 to TRBJ2-7, with 9 bases that match TRBD1. The CDR3 runs 15 residues. Trimming cost V 5 bases and J 8 bases; bases outside gene matches: 13.

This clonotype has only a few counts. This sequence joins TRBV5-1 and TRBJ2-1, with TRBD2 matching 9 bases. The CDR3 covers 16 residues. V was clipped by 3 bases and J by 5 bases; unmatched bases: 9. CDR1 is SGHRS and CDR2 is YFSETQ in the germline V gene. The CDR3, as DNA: TGCGCCAGCAGCTCCGGCGGGAGGGGTCTACACAATGAGCAGTTCTTC. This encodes CASSSGGRGLHNEQFF.

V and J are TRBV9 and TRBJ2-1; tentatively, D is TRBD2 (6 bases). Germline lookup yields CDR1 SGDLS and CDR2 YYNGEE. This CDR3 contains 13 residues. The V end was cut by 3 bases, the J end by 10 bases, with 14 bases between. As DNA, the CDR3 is TGTGCCAGCAGCGGAGGCCCGGGGGACGAGCAGTTCTTC. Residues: CASSGGPGDEQFF.

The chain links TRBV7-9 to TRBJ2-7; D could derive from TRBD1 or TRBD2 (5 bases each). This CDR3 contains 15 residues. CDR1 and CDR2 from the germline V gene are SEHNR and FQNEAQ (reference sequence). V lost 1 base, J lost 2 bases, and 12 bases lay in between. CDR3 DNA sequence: TGTGCCAGCAGCTTAGTTGGGACGGGGACCTACGAGCAGTACTTC. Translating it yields CASSLVGTGTYEQYF.

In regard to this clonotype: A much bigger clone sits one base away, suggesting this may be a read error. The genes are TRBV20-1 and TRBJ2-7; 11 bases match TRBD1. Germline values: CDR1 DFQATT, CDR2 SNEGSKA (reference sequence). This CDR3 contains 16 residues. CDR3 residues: CCARDWNRDRGYEQYF. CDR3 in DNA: TGCTGTGCTAGAGACTGGAACCGGGACAGGGGGTACGAGCAGTACTTC.

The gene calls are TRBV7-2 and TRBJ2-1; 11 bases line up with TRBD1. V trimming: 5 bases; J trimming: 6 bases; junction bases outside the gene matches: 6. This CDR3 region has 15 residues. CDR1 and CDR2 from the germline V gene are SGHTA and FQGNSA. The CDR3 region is CASSPGQGGVNEQFF. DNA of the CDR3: TGTGCCAGCAGCCCGGGACAGGGGGGGGTCAATGAGCAGTTCTTC. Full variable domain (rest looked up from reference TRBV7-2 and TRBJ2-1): GAGVSQSPSNKVTEKGKDVELRCDPISGHTALYWYRQSLGQGLEFLIYFQGNSAPDKSGLPSDRFSAERTGGSVSTLTIQRTQQEDSAVYLCASSPGQGGVNEQFFGPGTRLTVL.

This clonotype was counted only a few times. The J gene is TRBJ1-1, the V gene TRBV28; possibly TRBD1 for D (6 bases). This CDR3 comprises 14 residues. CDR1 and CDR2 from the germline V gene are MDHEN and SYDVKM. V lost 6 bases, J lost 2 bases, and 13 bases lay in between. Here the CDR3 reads CASSPTGSNTEAFF. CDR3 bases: TGTGCCAGCAGCCCTACAGGGTCCAACACTGAAGCTTTCTTT.

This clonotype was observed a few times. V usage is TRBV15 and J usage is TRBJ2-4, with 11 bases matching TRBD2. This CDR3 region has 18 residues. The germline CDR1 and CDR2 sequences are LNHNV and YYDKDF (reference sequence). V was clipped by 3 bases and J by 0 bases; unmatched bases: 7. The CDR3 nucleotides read TGTGCCACCAGCAGGATTAGCGGGAGGGCCGTAGCCAAAAACATTCAGTACTTC. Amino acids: CATSRISGRAVAKNIQYF.

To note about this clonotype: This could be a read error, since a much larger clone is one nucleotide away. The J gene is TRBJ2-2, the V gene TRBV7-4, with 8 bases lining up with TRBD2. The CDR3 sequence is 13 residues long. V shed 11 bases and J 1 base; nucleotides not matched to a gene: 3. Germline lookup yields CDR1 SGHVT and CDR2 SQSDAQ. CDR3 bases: TGTGCCTCGGCGGGAGGGAACACCGGGGAGCTGTTTTTT. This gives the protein CASAGGNTGELFF.

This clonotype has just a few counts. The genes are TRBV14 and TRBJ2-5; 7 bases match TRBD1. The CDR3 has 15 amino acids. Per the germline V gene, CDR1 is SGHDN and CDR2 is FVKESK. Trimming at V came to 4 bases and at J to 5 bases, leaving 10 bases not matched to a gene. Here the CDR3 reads CASSPRQGERETQYF. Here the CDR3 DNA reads TGTGCCAGCAGCCCCCGGCAGGGGGAGAGGGAGACCCAGTACTTC.

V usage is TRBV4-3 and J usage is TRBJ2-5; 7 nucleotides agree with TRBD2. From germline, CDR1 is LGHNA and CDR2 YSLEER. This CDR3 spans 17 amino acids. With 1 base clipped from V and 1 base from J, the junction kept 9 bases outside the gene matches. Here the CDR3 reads CASSQVPHSGPQETQYF. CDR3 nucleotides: TGCGCCAGCAGCCAAGTTCCGCATAGCGGGCCCCAAGAGACCCAGTACTTC.

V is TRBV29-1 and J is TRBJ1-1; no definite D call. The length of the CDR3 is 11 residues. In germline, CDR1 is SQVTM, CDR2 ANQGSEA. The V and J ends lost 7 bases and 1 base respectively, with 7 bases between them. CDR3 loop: CSGLGNTEAFF. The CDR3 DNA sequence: TGCAGCGGGTTGGGGAACACTGAAGCTTTCTTT. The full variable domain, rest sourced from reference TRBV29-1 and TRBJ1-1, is SAVISQKPSRDICQRGTSLTIQCQVDSQVTMMFWYRQQPGQSLTLIATANQGSEATYESGFVIDKFPISRPNLTFSTLTVSNMSPEDSSIYLCSGLGNTEAFFGQGTRLTVV.

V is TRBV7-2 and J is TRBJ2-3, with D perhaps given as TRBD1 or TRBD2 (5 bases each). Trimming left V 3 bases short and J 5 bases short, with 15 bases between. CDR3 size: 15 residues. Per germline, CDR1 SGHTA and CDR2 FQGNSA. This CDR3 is CASSLGPRWGDTQYF. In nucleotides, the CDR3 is TGTGCCAGCAGCTTGGGACCACGATGGGGAGATACGCAGTATTTT.

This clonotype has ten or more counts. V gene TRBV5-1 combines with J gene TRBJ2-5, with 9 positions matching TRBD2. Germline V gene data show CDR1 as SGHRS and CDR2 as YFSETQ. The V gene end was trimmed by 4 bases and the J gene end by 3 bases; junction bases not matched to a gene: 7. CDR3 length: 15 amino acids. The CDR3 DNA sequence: TGCGCCAGCAGCCCGGGACTAGCTTTGGAAGAGACCCAGTACTTC. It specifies CASSPGLALEETQYF.

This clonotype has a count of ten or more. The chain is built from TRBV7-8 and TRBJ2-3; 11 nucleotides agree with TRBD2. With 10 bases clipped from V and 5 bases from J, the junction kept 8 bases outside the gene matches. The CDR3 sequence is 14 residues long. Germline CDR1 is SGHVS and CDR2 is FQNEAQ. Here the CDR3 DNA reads TGTGCCATTACTAGCGGGAGATGGGAAGATACGCAGTATTTT. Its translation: CAITSGRWEDTQYF.

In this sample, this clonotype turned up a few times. The chain's CDR3 is CASSPASGGVTDIQYF. The CDR3 DNA reads as TGTGCCAGCAGCCCCGCTAGCGGGGGGGTTACAGACATTCAGTACTTC. The chain uses TRBV7-6 and TRBJ2-4; 12 nucleotides line up with TRBD2. V shed 5 bases and J 8 bases; nucleotides not matched to a gene: 10. The CDR3 has 16 residues. Per germline, CDR1 SGHVS and CDR2 FNYEAQ. Looking up the rest from reference TRBV7-6 and TRBJ2-4 gives the full variable domain: GAGVSQSPRYKVTKRGQDVALRCDPISGHVSLYWYRQALGQGPEFLTYFNYEAQQDKSGLPNDRFSAERPEGSISTLTIQRTEQRDSAMYRCASSPASGGVTDIQYFGAGTRLSVL.

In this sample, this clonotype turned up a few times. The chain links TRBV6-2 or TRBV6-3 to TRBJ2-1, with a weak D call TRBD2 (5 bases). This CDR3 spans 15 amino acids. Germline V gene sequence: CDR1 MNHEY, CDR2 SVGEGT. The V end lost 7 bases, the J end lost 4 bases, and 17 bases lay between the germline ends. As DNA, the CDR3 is TGTGCCAGCATCCCTTCTAGCAGCCCTTACAATGAGCAGTTCTTC. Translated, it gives CASIPSSSPYNEQFF.

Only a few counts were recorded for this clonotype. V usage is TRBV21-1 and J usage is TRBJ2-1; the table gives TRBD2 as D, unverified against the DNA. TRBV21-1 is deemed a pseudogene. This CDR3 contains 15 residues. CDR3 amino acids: CASSGSSGTYNEQFF. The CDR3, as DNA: TGTGCCAGCAGCGGTTCTAGCGGGACCTACAATGAGCAGTTCTTC.

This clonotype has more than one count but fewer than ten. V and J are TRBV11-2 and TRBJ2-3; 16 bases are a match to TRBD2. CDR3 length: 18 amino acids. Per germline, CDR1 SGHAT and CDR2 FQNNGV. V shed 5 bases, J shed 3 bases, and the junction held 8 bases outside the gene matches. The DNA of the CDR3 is TGTGCCAGCAGCCCCGGGACTAGCGGGAGGGGGGTTACAGATACGCAGTATTTT. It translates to CASSPGTSGRGVTDTQYF.

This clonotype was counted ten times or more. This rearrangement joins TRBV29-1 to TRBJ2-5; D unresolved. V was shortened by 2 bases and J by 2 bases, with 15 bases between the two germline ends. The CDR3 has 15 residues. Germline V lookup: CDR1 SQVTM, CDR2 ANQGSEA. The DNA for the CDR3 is TGCAGCGTTGAACCACGTAGAAGTCCTCAAGAGACCCAGTACTTC. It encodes CSVEPRRSPQETQYF.

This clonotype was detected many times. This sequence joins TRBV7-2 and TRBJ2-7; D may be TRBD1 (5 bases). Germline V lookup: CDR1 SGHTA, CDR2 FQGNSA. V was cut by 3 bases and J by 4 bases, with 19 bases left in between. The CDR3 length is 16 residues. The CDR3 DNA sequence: TGTGCCAGCAGCTTCGTCACAGGCACGCTGATTTACGAGCAGTACTTC. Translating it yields CASSFVTGTLIYEQYF.

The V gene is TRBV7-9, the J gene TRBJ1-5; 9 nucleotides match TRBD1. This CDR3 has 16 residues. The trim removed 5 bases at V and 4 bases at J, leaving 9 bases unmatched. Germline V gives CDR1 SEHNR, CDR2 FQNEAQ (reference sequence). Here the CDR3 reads CASSAGQGTGNQPQHF. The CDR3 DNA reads TGTGCCAGCAGCGCCGGACAGGGGACCGGGAATCAGCCCCAGCATTTT.

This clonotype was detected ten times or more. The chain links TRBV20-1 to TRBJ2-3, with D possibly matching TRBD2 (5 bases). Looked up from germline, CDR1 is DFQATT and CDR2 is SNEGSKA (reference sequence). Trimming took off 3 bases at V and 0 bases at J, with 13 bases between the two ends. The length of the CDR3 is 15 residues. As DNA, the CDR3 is TGCAGTGCTAGCGCGACTACGTATAGCACAGATACGCAGTATTTT. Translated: CSASATTYSTDTQYF.

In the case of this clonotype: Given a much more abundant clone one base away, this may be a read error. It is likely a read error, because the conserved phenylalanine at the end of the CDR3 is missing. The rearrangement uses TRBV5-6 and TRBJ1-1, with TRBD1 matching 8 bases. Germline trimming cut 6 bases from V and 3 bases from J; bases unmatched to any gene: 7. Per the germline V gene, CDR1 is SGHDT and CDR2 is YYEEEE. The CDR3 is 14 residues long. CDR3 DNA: TGTGCCAGCACGGTGGCAGGGGGCTACACTGAAGCTTTCATT. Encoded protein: CASTVAGGYTEAFI.